A single sample gave rise to the 16 T cell receptor beta chains below, sequenced in a study of shared clonotypes between healthy human individuals. Clones were read by immunoSEQ multiplex PCR, and TCRdb kept only the in-frame ones, dropping some. Here the sample spans around 1,000,000 clones, 70% to 85% being singletons. The sequenced sample consisted of memory CD4+ T cells from PBMCs. Stated subset: CD45RA-negative fraction. These TCRs come from a man in his late teens or twenties in good health. Some clones in this sample may be carry-over from other donors' samples.

This clone was seen a handful of times. The chain couples TRBV29-1 to TRBJ2-5, with D possibly TRBD2 on 6 matching bases. Germline CDR1 and CDR2: SQVTM and ANQGSEA. V was shortened by 4 bases and J by 4 bases, with 16 bases between the two germline ends. This CDR3 contains 14 residues. Here the CDR3 reads CSVGPGAVGETQYF. The DNA for the CDR3 is TGCAGCGTTGGTCCGGGAGCAGTGGGAGAGACCCAGTACTTC.

On this clone itself: A far bigger clonotype differs at one base, so this is likely a read error. The CDR3 spells CASSWGTDSYVQYF. In DNA form, the CDR3 reads TGCGCCAGCAGCTGGGGGACAGACTCCTACGTGCAGTACTTC. The V gene is TRBV5-1, the J gene TRBJ2-7; 7 bases fit TRBD1. This CDR3 contains 14 residues. The germline V gene has CDR1 SGHRS and CDR2 YFSETQ.

This chain links TRBV19 with TRBJ2-7; TRBD1 might be the D (6 bases). V was cut by 5 bases and J by 3 bases, with 17 bases left in between. The germline gives CDR1 LNHDA, CDR2 SQIVND (reference sequence). The CDR3 loop spans 15 amino acids. CDR3 protein: CASSSTGSAHYEQYF. CDR3 nucleotide sequence: TGTGCCAGTAGTTCTACAGGGTCAGCCCACTACGAGCAGTACTTC.

V gene TRBV18 combines with J gene TRBJ1-3; D is uncertain. This CDR3 contains 16 residues. The germline V gene has CDR1 KGHSH and CDR2 LQKENI. V lost 4 bases to trimming and J lost 0 bases, with 13 bases between them. CDR3 sequence reads: CASSQGRPVSGNTIYF. In DNA, the CDR3 is TGTGCCAGCTCACAGGGTAGACCTGTCTCTGGAAACACCATATATTTT.

The chain couples TRBV28 to TRBJ1-4, with 9 bases that match TRBD1. CDR1 is MDHEN, CDR2 SYDVKM, per germline. The J segment lost 8 bases and the V segment lost 10 bases, leaving 11 bases of the junction unmatched. The CDR3 length is 14 residues. The CDR3 sequence is CATGGGTGREKLFF. CDR3 coding DNA: TGTGCCACCGGGGGGGGGACAGGGCGAGAAAAACTGTTTTTT.

The chain joins TRBV9 to TRBJ1-1, with no clear D. The CDR3 extends over 13 amino acids. From germline, CDR1 is SGDLS and CDR2 YYNGEE. Trimming shortened V by 3 bases and J by 1 base, and 7 bases separated the two germline ends. CDR3 region: CASSGTTNTEAFF. CDR3 bases: TGTGCCAGCAGCGGGACTACGAACACTGAAGCTTTCTTT.

The V call is TRBV6-1, the J call TRBJ1-1; D may be TRBD1 (6 bases). CDR3 size: 16 residues. Germline CDR1 reads MNHNS; CDR2 reads SASEGT. V dropped 0 bases and J dropped 2 bases, with 13 bases sitting between them. The DNA of the CDR3 is TGTGCCAGCAGTGAAGCCTTGGGGGGGCCAAACACTGAAGCTTTCTTT. Translated, it gives CASSEALGGPNTEAFF.

The chain carries TRBV5-1 and TRBJ1-2; D not certain. The CDR3 length is 13 residues. CDR1 is SGHRS, CDR2 YFSETQ, per germline. V lost 3 bases, J lost 5 bases, and 11 bases lay in between. This CDR3 is CASSSVGSYGYTF. The DNA for the CDR3 is TGCGCCAGCAGCTCTGTGGGGAGTTATGGCTACACCTTC.

This clone was recorded once. This chain joins TRBV10-3 and TRBJ2-7; D might be TRBD2 (6 bases). Germline CDR1 is ENHRY and CDR2 is SYGVKD. Trimming took off 3 bases at V and 4 bases at J, with 13 bases between the two ends. This CDR3 has 14 amino acids. DNA for the CDR3: TGTGCCATCAGTGATGACTGGGGGGATTACGAGCAGTACTTC. This gives the protein CAISDDWGDYEQYF.

At least ten counts were recorded for this clone. The sample holds other DNA sequences that translate to the same CDR3. The chain employs TRBV5-1 and TRBJ2-3; 12 nucleotides align to TRBD2. Per germline, CDR1 SGHRS and CDR2 YFSETQ. The CDR3 spans 16 residues. Trimming removed 4 bases from V and 1 base from J; junction bases left unmatched: 4. The CDR3 protein is CASSPGTSGRTDTQYF. CDR3 nucleotides: TGCGCCAGCAGCCCTGGGACTAGCGGGCGCACAGATACGCAGTATTTT.

V is TRBV5-1 and J is TRBJ1-2; a possible D gene is TRBD1 (6 bases). Per the germline V gene, CDR1 is SGHRS and CDR2 is YFSETQ. This CDR3 spans 14 amino acids. The V end lost 3 bases, the J end lost 1 base, and 10 bases lay between the germline ends. The CDR3 reads CASSSQQGNYGYTF. DNA of the CDR3: TGCGCCAGCAGCTCCCAACAGGGTAACTATGGCTACACCTTC.

The genes are TRBV28 and TRBJ2-4, with 7 bases identical to TRBD1. CDR3 length: 15 residues. Germline CDR1 is MDHEN and CDR2 is SYDVKM. J was trimmed by 0 bases and V by 5 bases; bases with no gene match: 4. CDR3 region: CASSEGQLAKNIQYF. The CDR3 coding sequence is TGTGCCAGCAGTGAGGGACAGTTAGCCAAAAACATTCAGTACTTC.

The chain carries TRBV5-1 and TRBJ2-7; D not certain. The V end lost 0 bases, the J end lost 7 bases, and 11 bases lay between the germline ends. This CDR3 is 13 amino acids long. Germline CDR1 SGHRS, CDR2 YFSETQ. The CDR3 DNA follows: TGCGCCAGCAGCTTGGTTCAGTTAGGAGAGCAGTACTTC. This translates into CASSLVQLGEQYF.

The chain links TRBV19 to TRBJ2-7; 7 bases match TRBD1. Germline V gives CDR1 LNHDA, CDR2 SQIVND (reference sequence). The CDR3 extends over 12 amino acids. After removal of 6 bases from V and 13 bases from J, the junction contained 12 bases not matched to a gene. Written as DNA, the CDR3 is TGTGCCAGTAGCCGAAGGGACAGCTTTCAATACTTC. It translates to CASSRRDSFQYF.

This clone was seen only a few times. The gene calls are TRBV18 and TRBJ1-1; the D is unclear. V was shortened by 1 base and J by 2 bases, with 8 bases between the two germline ends. Germline V gives CDR1 KGHSH, CDR2 LQKENI. CDR3 length: 14 amino acids. CDR3 bases: TGTGCCAGCTCACCACAGCGATCCAACACTGAAGCTTTCTTT. Residues: CASSPQRSNTEAFF.

The chain couples TRBV7-2 to TRBJ2-7; D call uncertain. V was cut by 1 base and J by 6 bases, with 13 bases left in between. This CDR3 comprises 14 residues. Germline loops: CDR1 SGHTA, CDR2 FQGNSA. The DNA for the CDR3 is TGTGCCAGCAGCTTAGGTCATGCCGCGACCGAGCAGTACTTC. This sequence encodes CASSLGHAATEQYF.